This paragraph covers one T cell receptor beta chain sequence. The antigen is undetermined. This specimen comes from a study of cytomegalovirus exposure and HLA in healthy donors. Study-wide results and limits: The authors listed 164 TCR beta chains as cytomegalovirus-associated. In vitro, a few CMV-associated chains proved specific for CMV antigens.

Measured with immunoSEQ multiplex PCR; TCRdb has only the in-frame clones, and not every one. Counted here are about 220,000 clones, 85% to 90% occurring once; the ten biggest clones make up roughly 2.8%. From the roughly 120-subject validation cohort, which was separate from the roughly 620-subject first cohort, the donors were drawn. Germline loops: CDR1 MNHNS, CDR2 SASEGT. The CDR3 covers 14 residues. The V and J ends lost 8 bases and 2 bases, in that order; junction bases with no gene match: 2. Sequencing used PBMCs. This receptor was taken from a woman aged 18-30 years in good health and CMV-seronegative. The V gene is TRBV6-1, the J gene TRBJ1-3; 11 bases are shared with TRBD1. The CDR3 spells CASRTGGPGNTIYF. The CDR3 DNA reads TGTGCCAGCCGGACAGGGGGCCCTGGAAACACCATATATTTT.